This T cell receptor beta chain was documented in a study of spatial heterogeneity in lung cancer. Noted time point: sample taken at primary tumor resection. Material for sequencing was whole RNA from tumor, nontumor lung or frozen PBMC, left unsorted. This clonotype was counted many times. This beta chain is an unintended read in a library built for alpha chains; its size means little. TCRdb re-analysed the 5' RACE reads in MiXCR, keeping a single row per CDR3 protein. The repertoire holds around 8,000 distinct CDR3 sequences, with 7.5% to 10% as singletons. The CDR3 runs to 15 residues. CDR1 and CDR2 from the germline V gene are DFQATT and SNEGSKA (reference sequence). With 6 bases clipped from V and 2 bases from J, the junction kept 9 bases outside the gene matches.

This sample comprised PBMCs, obtained at surgery. This sequence originates from a male donor with early-stage non-small cell lung cancer. The V gene is TRBV20-1, the J gene TRBJ2-3; 9 bases are a match to TRBD2. The CDR3 DNA follows: TGCAGTGCCCCGCTCCAGCGGGAGGCCACAGATACGCAGTATTTT. Protein: CSAPLQREATDTQYF.